This T cell receptor beta chain was obtained from a study of cytomegalovirus exposure and HLA in healthy donors (dated by TCRdb to about 2017). About the study as a whole: In an earlier analysis of around 540 of the donors, about 260 Gb of sequence data and 117 million unique TCR beta sequences from 150 million to 200 million T cells were reported. An early release covering roughly 640 HLA-typed donors comprised approximately 290 gigabases of sequencing data and tens of millions of unique TCR sequences. The genetic ancestry cluster associated with self-reported Caucasian donors included over 80% of the roughly 360 genotyped donors. The study was designed to test whether signatures of past pathogen exposure could be identified by cataloging public T cell receptors. The T cell repertoires of 666 subjects were profiled by immunosequencing and related to cytomegalovirus serostatus. A separate validation cohort of more than 100 different subjects was used in addition to the roughly 670-subject first cohort. To predict cytomegalovirus infection status, the study brought together high-throughput TCR immunosequencing, statistical association of individual TCRs with disease status, and machine learning. A later analysis re-analyzed previously published TCR beta repertoires from 660 or so donors and added high-resolution HLA genotyping to study TCR occurrence patterns. Rather than using new phenotypic data, the later analysis identified candidate immune exposures from TCR beta sequences and from how often those sequences occurred across donors. In an earlier analysis of several hundred of the donors, high-throughput TCR beta sequencing was used to judge whether each TCR beta V gene segment behaved as functional or pseudogenic. Donor age, sex, ethnicity and CMV serostatus were compiled together with the repertoire data. A later genetic analysis used genome-wide SNP genotypes for about 65% of the roughly 700 donors, treating that subset as a discovery cohort. All discovery cohort repertoires had been generated using a single sequencing platform. HLA typing covered class I and class II loci at four-digit resolution. The number of typed donors differed by locus: about 620-640 for A, B, C, DRB1 and DQB1; about 520 for DQA1; approximately 600 for DPA1; and around 490 for DPB1. Roughly five DR-DQ haplotypes were treated as single units for association and clustering because of strong linkage in the cohort. Among 350 to 400 genotyped donors of the cohort, an average of around 240,000 unique TCR beta nucleotide sequences were sequenced per donor, about a sixth of them non-productive. Study-level results and caveats: Because some donors lacked HLA typing at each locus, the association tests relied only on the typed subset. A later analysis associated 16,951 TCR beta sequences with specific HLA alleles at a false discovery rate of 0.05. The study gave a list of 150 to 200 TCR beta chains associated with cytomegalovirus. Correlated functional status among segregating V segments might reflect linkage disequilibrium, but an unknown experimental factor could not be ruled out. Because counts were too low, seventeen rarely observed V segments, including chromosome 9 orphons, were left out of the earlier analysis of several hundred of the donors. For the cohort, immune exposure information was limited to CMV serostatus. A group of highly shared sequence variants was considered likely to be a technical artifact of the sequencing pipeline. In a later analysis, most CMV-associated TCR beta chains were found to appear HLA-restricted, with HLA associations seemingly driven largely by CMV exposure. According to a later analysis, TCR association rates differed among HLA loci, with DRB1 alleles showing the most associated TCRs and HLA-C alleles showing the fewest. When HLA alleles, especially DR and DQ, strongly co-occurred, attributing TCR associations to individual alleles was difficult. According to a later genetic analysis, donors in an Asian-associated ancestry cluster had fewer N-insertions in productive TCRs than the approximately 650-donor mean. In vitro tests confirmed that a few of the cytomegalovirus-associated TCR beta chains recognize cytomegalovirus antigens. The authors suggested that the approach could potentially be generalized to other disease states and immunological phenotypes. Most TCR sequences were seen in very few donors, while some public TCRs were found in many individuals. A further reported finding was that TCR beta sequences accurately predicted the HLA-A and HLA-B alleles for most subjects in the first cohort. In a later analysis, HLA-associated TCR beta chains were found to be more clonally expanded and to have lower generation probabilities than equally common non-associated chains. The cohort was sequenced for TCR beta chains only, and without alpha or paired-chain data the features that could be detected were limited. The presence/absence analyses assumed that sequencing depth was roughly uniform across donors, and that assumption may not be true. An earlier analysis of approximately 500 of the donors showed that most TCR beta V segments appeared in productive rearrangements either about 87% or about 30% of the time, which broadly matched IMGT annotations. In a later genetic analysis, a missense DCLRE1C variant was associated with V-gene and J-gene trimming of TCR beta chains, and the association was replicated in an independent cohort. Some IMGT-functional V segments, including TRBV6-2 and TRBV6-3, could not be distinguished by the 87-base-pair reads and were therefore excluded. Cytomegalovirus status was reported to be diagnosed by the classifier with high specificity and sensitivity in both the original and validation cohorts. Several of the top co-occurrence clusters appeared to be linked to parvovirus B19, influenza, CMV and Epstein-Barr virus, according to a later analysis.

Libraries were constructed by the immunoSEQ multiplex PCR assay. A mixture of 60 forward primers for TCR Vbeta segments and 13 reverse primers for TCR Jbeta segments was used in the multiplex PCR. The CDR3 region of rearranged TCR beta genes was amplified from genomic DNA by a multiplex PCR assay. Amplified TCR beta libraries were sequenced as 87-base-pair reads on the Illumina HiSeq System. As for the original processing: Across the 666 repertoires, a later analysis counted 75 million to 90 million unique TCR beta chains, 9 million to 14 million of which were shared by at least two donors. A nearest-neighbor algorithm error-corrected the raw reads and collapsed the reads into unique sequences, merging closely related sequences to remove PCR and sequencing errors. CDR3 sequences were aligned to IMGT reference sequences to assign V, D and J gene segments. Each retained sequence needed at least a six-nucleotide match to both a V gene segment and a J gene segment. A rearrangement counted as productive if the CDR3 had no stop codons and remained in frame with V and J, and every other rearrangement counted as non-productive. Following IMGT convention, CDR3 was defined as the stretch from the second conserved V-encoded cysteine to the conserved J-encoded phenylalanine. The earlier analysis of about 590 of the donors excluded sequences that lacked an unambiguous match to a single V gene segment. In an earlier analysis of approximately 550 of the donors, V segments were called functional above 56.7% productive rearrangements and were called segregating when the between-donor standard deviation exceeded 5%. A statistical classification framework was built to diagnose cytomegalovirus status from the catalog of TCR beta chain sequences. In a later analysis, TCR nucleotide sequences were compared against IMGT/GENE-DB human TR gene sequences so that V and J genes could be assigned. The TCRdist pipeline was used in a later analysis to assign CDR3 sequences and most-parsimonious VDJ recombination scenarios. A later analysis defined each TCR beta chain by its CDR3 amino acid sequence plus V-gene family, and excluded reads lacking a unique V-gene family. A later analysis removed several hundred highly shared, low-generation-probability nucleotide sequences to deal with suspected cross-contamination and a sequencing artifact. In a later analysis, a clonal expansion index was calculated for each public chain from normalized within-repertoire ranks of inferred template counts. A later analysis computed generation probabilities with a VDJ recombination model fitted to out-of-frame rearrangements, and checked the results against IGoR. A later analysis scored TCR-TCR, TCR-HLA and TCR-CMV co-occurrence with hypergeometric tests, applying a repertoire-size bias correction to TCR pairs. A later analysis estimated false discovery rates by permuting HLA or CMV assignments 20 times. In a later analysis, co-occurring TCRs were grouped using DBSCAN, with TCRdist sequence similarity added in when clustering inside HLA-allele-positive subsets. Repertoires with fewer than 30,000 or more than 120,000 public chains, plus five repertoires with anomalous nucleotide sharing, were excluded from co-occurrence clustering. Imported from immuneACCESS, the table was reduced by TCRdb to in-frame sequences with V and J called. These copies leave out some clones; in studies compared against another copy, an unresolved V gene accounts for under half, and the cause of the remainder is not known. The V and J calls and clone size come from that table; D and trimming were worked out from the DNA. The sample table holds about 160,000 clones, of which around 76% were seen once. The leading ten clones occupy roughly 2% of the sample.

With respect to this clone: Its antigen specificity is not known. No base-level quality is on record; no much larger clone is a single base apart.

CDR1 and CDR2 are read off the germline V gene as SGHRS and YFSETQ. The CDR3 contains 13 residues, cysteine and phenylalanine counted. CDR3 DNA only is kept here, 39 bases in frame from base 1. Deletion took 3 bases off V and 7 bases off J, with a span of 10 bases between the germline ends. The cohort consisted of 600 to 700 healthy bone marrow donors. All cohort members were sampled while nominally healthy, although unrecorded immune exposures were likely present. The donor tested CMV seronegative, placing the donor among the 352 seronegative members of the cohort. A peripheral blood sample was provided by each donor, and peripheral blood mononuclear cells were used for TCR beta sequencing. The Qiagen DNeasy Blood Extraction Kit was used to extract genomic DNA from the blood cell samples.

The sequenced material came from PBMCs. The receptor comes from a female donor in good health and CMV-seronegative. The chain employs TRBV5-1 and TRBJ1-4, with no confidently assigned D gene. The sequenced DNA: TGCGCCAGCAGCTCAGGTCCGACTGAAAAACTGTTTTTT. Its protein is CASSSGPTEKLFF.